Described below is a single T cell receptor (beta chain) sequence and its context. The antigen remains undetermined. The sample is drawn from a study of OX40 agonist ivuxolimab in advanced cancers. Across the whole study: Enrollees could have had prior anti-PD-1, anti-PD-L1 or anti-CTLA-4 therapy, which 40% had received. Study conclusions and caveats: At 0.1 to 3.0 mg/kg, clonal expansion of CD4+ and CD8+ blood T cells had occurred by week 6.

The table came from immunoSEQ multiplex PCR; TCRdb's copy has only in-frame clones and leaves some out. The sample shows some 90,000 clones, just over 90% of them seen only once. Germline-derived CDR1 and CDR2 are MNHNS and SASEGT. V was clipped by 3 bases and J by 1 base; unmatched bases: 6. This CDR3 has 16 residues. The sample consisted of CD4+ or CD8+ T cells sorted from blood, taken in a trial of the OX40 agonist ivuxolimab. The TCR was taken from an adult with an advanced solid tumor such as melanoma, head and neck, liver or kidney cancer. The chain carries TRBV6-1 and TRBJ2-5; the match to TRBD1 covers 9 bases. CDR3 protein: CASSDDRDRAQETQYF. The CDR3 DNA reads TGTGCCAGCAGTGACGATCGGGACAGGGCCCAAGAGACCCAGTACTTC.